These 6 T cell receptor beta chains were sequenced from one sample in a study of T cells after yellow fever vaccination. In TCRdb, the 5' RACE reads were re-called with MiXCR into one record per CDR3 protein. The sample has some 320,000 distinct CDR3 sequences, about 4% seen once. The source was PBMCs, collected 5 days after the yellow fever booster vaccination. The receptors shown here come from a man aged 18 to 29 who received the YFV17D yellow fever vaccine.

The rearrangement joins TRBV4-2 to TRBJ2-1, with D perhaps TRBD2 (5 bases). This CDR3 is built from 14 residues. Trimming pared 0 bases from V and 7 bases from J, leaving 10 bases between. The germline V gene has CDR1 LGHNA and CDR2 YNFKEQ. The CDR3: CASSQDHRENEQFF. The CDR3, as DNA: TGTGCCAGCAGCCAAGATCATCGGGAAAATGAGCAGTTCTTC.

This clonotype was seen a handful of times. The chain has TRBV20-1 and TRBJ1-6; TRBD1 matches 7 bases. The V gene's germline CDR1 is DFQATT and CDR2 SNEGSKA (reference sequence). The CDR3 has 15 residues. The ends lost 6 bases at V and 10 bases at J; junction bases unmatched: 15. The CDR3 region has the DNA TGCAGTGCCCGAGGAACCGGGACAGTGCCCTCACCCCTCCACTTT. Protein product: CSARGTGTVPSPLHF.

This clonotype was detected a few times. J is TRBJ1-6 and V is TRBV25-1, with D maybe TRBD1 (5 bases). Trimming took off 4 bases at V and 4 bases at J, with 11 bases between the two ends. This CDR3 spans 15 amino acids. Germline-derived CDR1 and CDR2 are MGHDK and SYGVNS. This CDR3 is CASSVGRGYNSPLHF. In DNA, the CDR3 is TGTGCCAGCAGTGTCGGACGGGGGTATAATTCACCCCTCCACTTT.

This clonotype was counted many times. The V call is TRBV4-2, the J call TRBJ1-5, with D unclear. Trimming removed 3 bases from V and 0 bases from J, with 6 bases in between. The CDR3 contains 14 residues. Germline V lookup: CDR1 LGHNA, CDR2 YNFKEQ. The CDR3 coding sequence is TGTGCCAGCAGCCAGAGCAATAGCAATCAGCCCCAGCATTTT. Translation: CASSQSNSNQPQHF.

This sequence joins TRBV4-1 and TRBJ2-7, with 7 bases aligning to TRBD2. Per the germline V gene, CDR1 is MGHRA and CDR2 is YSYEKL. Losses at the gene ends were 6 bases for V and 5 bases for J; bases not matched to a gene: 4. The CDR3 is made up of 12 amino acids. The chain's CDR3 is CASRSGVNEQYF. The CDR3, as DNA: TGCGCCAGCAGAAGCGGGGTAAACGAGCAGTACTTC.

Only a few counts were recorded for this clonotype. The genes are TRBV6-5 and TRBJ2-7, with D perhaps matching TRBD1 (6 bases). The CDR3 extends over 13 amino acids. Per germline, CDR1 MNHEY and CDR2 SVGAGI. V was shortened by 2 bases and J by 4 bases, with 9 bases between the two germline ends. CDR3 sequence: CASSYATGYEQYV. CDR3 nucleotides: TGTGCCAGCAGTTACGCCACAGGGTACGAGCAGTACGTC.